Sequencing of this T cell receptor beta chain was carried out in a study of T-cell memory formation after mild COVID-19. TCRdb re-analysed the 5' RACE reads in MiXCR, keeping a single row per CDR3 protein. The sample gives 35,000 to 50,000 distinct CDR3 sequences, roughly 9.8% of which show up once; about 11% is in the top ten. This clonotype appeared many times. The antigen is not known. Study results and limitations: While clones contracting from day 15 to 85 were balanced between CD4 and CD8, later expanders leaned CD4+.

Trimming cost V 4 bases and J 1 base, with 8 bases left between them. The CDR3 consists of 14 residues. The sequence was collected from an adult woman who had mild COVID-19 (a few samples of this study predate the infection). Cell type and time point are not known. This sequence joins TRBV12-3 or TRBV12-4 and TRBJ1-5; D gene unclear. Source material: PBMCs or a T cell subset sorted from them (not recorded which). The CDR3 nucleotides are TGTGCCAGCAGTTCTAGGGAGAGCAATCAGCCCCAGCATTTT. Amino acid sequence: CASSSRESNQPQHF.